A selection of T cell receptor beta chains follows, all from one sample in a study of Graves' ophthalmopathy and Graves' hyperthyroidism. TCRdb re-called the multiplex PCR reads with MiXCR, one entry per CDR3 protein. The sample includes roughly 500,000 distinct CDR3 sequences, roughly 14% of them seen just once. Material: blood. All receptors come from a woman aged 30 to 39 with Graves' ophthalmopathy. Both conserved end residues are part of each CDR3. A D gene is named only where the DNA matches it firmly. Clone size is not always given. Where it is, it says once, few, many or a class for expanded clones.

TRBJ2-2 | TRBV5-1 | - | many | CASSLKGGKNTGELFF | TGCGCCAGCAGCTTAAAGGGGGGGAAGAACACCGGGGAGCTGTTTTTT
TRBJ1-1 | TRBV19 | TRBD1 | many | CASNPGQREAAFF | TGTGCCAGTAACCCGGGACAGCGAGAGGCAGCTTTCTTT
TRBJ2-7 | TRBV12-3/TRBV12-4 | TRBD1 | many | CASSLYGIGGREQYF | TGTGCCAGCAGTTTATATGGGATAGGGGGCCGCGAGCAGTACTTC
TRBJ2-7 | TRBV7-2 | TRBD2 | many | CASSTVTSPYEQYF | TGTGCCAGCAGCACCGTGACTAGCCCGTACGAGCAGTACTTC
TRBJ1-2 | TRBV7-9 | - | many | CASSIRDGYTF | TGTGCCAGCAGCATCCGGGACGGCTACACCTTC
TRBJ2-7 | TRBV11-3 | TRBD1 | - | CASSPTGTGGSSSF | TGTGCCAGCAGCCCAACCGGGACAGGGGGCTCAAGTAGCTTC
TRBJ1-2 | TRBV12-3/TRBV12-4 | - | many | CASRGINRNYGYTF | TGTGCCAGCAGAGGGATAAACAGAAACTATGGCTACACCTTC
TRBJ2-2 | TRBV4-1 | - | few | CASSQRQGSTGELFF | TGCGCCAGCAGCCAACGGCAGGGGAGCACCGGGGAGCTGTTTTTT
TRBJ2-2 | TRBV6-1 | TRBD1 | many | CASNRQGRTGELFF | TGTGCCAGCAATCGACAGGGTCGCACCGGGGAGCTGTTTTTT
TRBJ1-5 | TRBV25-1 | TRBD1 | many | CASSAWDSPNQPQHF | TGTGCCAGCAGTGCTTGGGACAGCCCCAATCAGCCCCAGCATTTT
TRBJ2-2 | TRBV6-2/TRBV6-3 | - | - | CASRLPASGELFF | TGTGCCAGCAGACTGCCTGCATCGGGGGAGCTGTTTTTT
TRBJ1-2 | TRBV15 | - | many | CATSRDTGWDGYTF | TGTGCCACCAGCAGAGACACAGGGTGGGATGGCTACACCTTC
TRBJ1-3 | TRBV18 | - | many | CASSPVGTWSGNTIYF | TGTGCCAGCTCACCAGTGGGGACCTGGTCTGGAAACACCATATATTTT
TRBJ2-2 | TRBV6-1 | - | many | CASSEGLDTGELFF | TGTGCCAGCAGTGAGGGACTCGACACCGGGGAGCTGTTTTTT
TRBJ1-5 | TRBV30 | - | many | CAWALQGNQPQHF | TGTGCCTGGGCTCTCCAGGGCAATCAGCCCCAGCATTTT
TRBJ1-2 | TRBV12-3/TRBV12-4 | - | - | CASRKQANYGYTF | TGTGCCAGCAGGAAGCAAGCTAACTATGGCTACACCTTC
TRBJ2-2 | TRBV18 | - | many | CASSTKYTGELFF | TGTGCCAGCTCAACGAAATACACCGGGGAGCTGTTTTTT
TRBJ1-5 | TRBV27 | TRBD1 | many | CASSFGGTGNQPQHF | TGTGCCAGCAGTTTCGGAGGGACAGGTAATCAGCCCCAGCATTTT
TRBJ1-5 | TRBV12-3/TRBV12-4 | TRBD1 | many | CASSPPGQLYGPQHF | TGTGCCAGCAGTCCCCCGGGACAGCTGTATGGTCCCCAGCATTTT
TRBJ1-3 | TRBV6-1 | - | many | CASRRDRDSGNTIYF | TGTGCCAGCAGACGGGACCGGGACTCTGGAAACACCATATATTTT
TRBJ2-7 | TRBV12-3/TRBV12-4 | TRBD2 | many | CASSWGLAGGYEQYF | TGTGCCAGCAGTTGGGGACTAGCGGGGGGCTACGAGCAGTACTTC
TRBJ2-7 | TRBV30 | - | many | CAWSSRGIRSGQYF | TGTGCCTGGAGCTCCCGAGGTATACGATCAGGGCAGTACTTC